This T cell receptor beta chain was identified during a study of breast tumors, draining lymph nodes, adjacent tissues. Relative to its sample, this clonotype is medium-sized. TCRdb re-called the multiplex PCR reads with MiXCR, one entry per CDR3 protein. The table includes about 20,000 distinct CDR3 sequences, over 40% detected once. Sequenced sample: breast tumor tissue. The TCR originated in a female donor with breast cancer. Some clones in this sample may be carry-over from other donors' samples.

The CDR3 here is CASSSSTNSPLHF. CDR3 coding DNA: TGTGCCAGCAGCTCTTCGACTAATTCACCCCTCCACTTT. The chain links TRBV7-8 to TRBJ1-6; D not certain. V lost 4 bases and J 6 bases, leaving 7 bases between the germline ends. Per the germline V gene, CDR1 is SGHVS and CDR2 is FQNEAQ. This CDR3 is built from 13 residues. The entire variable domain, with the rest obtained from reference TRBV7-8 and TRBJ1-6, is as follows: GAGVSQSPRYKVAKRGQDVALRCDPISGHVSLFWYQQALGQGPEFLTYFQNEAQLDKSGLPSDRFFAERPEGSVSTLKIQRTQQEDSAVYLCASSSSTNSPLHFGNGTRLTVT.